This T cell receptor beta chain was identified in a study of T-cell reconstitution after alpha-beta-depleted transplantation in children (dated by TCRdb to 2016 to 2017). Concerning the study at large: The study quantitatively tracked T-cell immune reconstitution after TCRalphabeta/CD19-depleted allogeneic hematopoietic cell transplantation in children using TCR repertoire profiling. Overall results and qualifications from the work: The frequencies of hyperexpanded clones fell over the following months, and after one year, T-cell counts and TCRbeta diversity were mostly attributed to newly produced T cells. The apparently early recovery of alphabetaT-cell counts about two months after transplant reportedly depended on only several hundred rapidly expanded clones that came from non-depleted graft cells. The high TCRbeta diversity at day 60 in some patients was ascribed to recipient T cells and intrathymic progenitors that had survived conditioning.

What this sample's treatment or condition label stands for: allogeneic hematopoietic cell transplantation with graft depleted of TCRalphabeta T cells and CD19 B cells. TCRalphabeta/CD19-depleted allogeneic hematopoietic cell grafts were given to the transplant recipients, all of whom were children. The table lists this clonotype with a few counts. Its antigen remains undetermined. No much larger clonotype is one base removed from it; base qualities were not supplied. The CDR3 sequence holds 16 residues, the cysteine and phenylalanine included. The read is trimmed to its CDR3 DNA, 48 bases read in frame from base 1. Looking up the germline V gene (reference sequence) yields CDR1 SGHNT and CDR2 YYREEE. V has 0 bases trimmed and J has 3 bases trimmed; junction bases matching no gene number 3. The library was made by PCR. The data were produced on an Illumina HiSeq 2500. To normalize quantification of the TCRbeta repertoire, the TCR libraries were built with molecular barcoding that relied on unique molecular identifiers. The public sequencing data were trimmed at Q25 with fastp and processed into clonotypes with MiXCR by TCRdb, which kept only in-frame beta chains. Every entry covers one CDR3 protein and lists the most common genes and DNA from its rows. This sample holds approximately 300,000 distinct CDR3 sequences; approximately 10% were observed only once. The ten biggest clones cover about a quarter of the sample.

The sequenced sample was peripheral blood, obtained 180 days after TCRalphabeta/CD19-depleted stem cell transplant. The chain is encoded by TRBV5-4 joined to TRBJ2-2; TRBD1 lines up with 9 middle nucleotides. The source is a male patient aged 2-15 years who had a stem cell transplant for chronic granulomatous disease, so the T cells may come from the graft donor. In nucleotide form, the sequence is TGTGCCAGCAGCTTGGCCGGGACAGGGCACACCGGGGAGCTGTTTTTT. It encodes CASSLAGTGHTGELFF.